Below are 21 T cell receptor beta chains sequenced from a single sample in a study of shared clonotypes between healthy human individuals. Sequenced by immunoSEQ multiplex PCR; TCRdb stores in-frame clones only, minus some. Among millions of clones, approximately 95% were seen once, and the ten largest hold 0.39%. The specimen was naive CD4+ T cells from PBMCs. Indicated subset: CD45RA+ positively selected. Receptor source: a man aged 18 to 30 in good health. Some clones in this sample may be carry-over from other donors' samples.

This CDR3 is CASSSSGLAYNEQFF. CDR3 nucleotide sequence: TGTGCCAGCAGTTCCTCGGGACTAGCTTACAATGAGCAGTTCTTC. The V and J genes are TRBV27 and TRBJ2-1, with TRBD2 identical over 9 bases. CDR1 and CDR2 from the germline V gene are MNHEY and SMNVEV (reference sequence). This CDR3 region has 15 residues. The V gene end was trimmed by 4 bases and the J gene end by 4 bases; junction bases not matched to a gene: 5.

This clone was seen once. This chain uses TRBV10-3 with TRBJ2-1; the D gene is possibly TRBD1 (6 bases). Trimming shortened V by 4 bases and J by 3 bases, and 10 bases separated the two germline ends. Germline-derived CDR1 and CDR2 are ENHRY and SYGVKD. The CDR3 runs 14 residues. The CDR3 nucleotides read TGTGCCATCAGTGCCGGACAGAACTACAATGAGCAGTTCTTC. It yields the protein CAISAGQNYNEQFF.

The chain has TRBV21-1 and TRBJ1-5; the table's D call of TRBD1 was not tested on the DNA. TRBV21-1 is tagged as a pseudogene. The CDR3 loop spans 15 amino acids. Here the CDR3 DNA reads TGTGCCAGCAGCAAAGAAAGAACAGTTAATCAGCCCCAGCATTTT. Translation: CASSKERTVNQPQHF.

The genes are TRBV6-5 and TRBJ2-7; TRBD2 matches 13 bases. The CDR3 runs 14 residues. From germline, CDR1 is MNHEY and CDR2 SVGAGI. The V gene end was trimmed by 7 bases and the J gene end by 9 bases; junction bases not matched to a gene: 9. CDR3 sequence: CASTSLAGGPLQYF. In DNA, the CDR3 is TGTGCCAGCACCTCACTAGCGGGAGGGCCTCTGCAGTACTTC.

V gene TRBV6-5 combines with J gene TRBJ1-5; TRBD1 aligns across 7 bases. J gave up 4 bases and V 5 bases, and 2 bases lay outside the gene matches. This CDR3 is built from 13 residues. The germline V gene encodes CDR1 MNHEY and CDR2 SVGAGI. The CDR3 coding sequence is TGTGCCAGCAGTATGGACAGGAATCAGCCCCAGCATTTT. This translates into CASSMDRNQPQHF.

V and J are TRBV2 and TRBJ1-4, with D tentatively TRBD1 (5 bases). The CDR3 sequence is 13 residues long. Trimming cost V 8 bases and J 4 bases, with 11 bases left between them. The germline V gene encodes CDR1 SNHLY and CDR2 FYNNEI. As DNA, the CDR3 is TGTGCCAGCCAGACAGAGATTAATGAAAAACTGTTTTTT. Its translation: CASQTEINEKLFF.

The genes are TRBV10-3 and TRBJ1-2; D call uncertain. Germline V gene sequence: CDR1 ENHRY, CDR2 SYGVKD. This CDR3 has 14 residues. V lost 3 bases, J lost 1 base, and 9 bases lay in between. The CDR3 region is CAISDGADNYGYTF. The CDR3 bases are TGTGCCATCAGTGATGGTGCAGATAACTATGGCTACACCTTC.

The chain combines TRBV5-1 with TRBJ2-1, with TRBD2 matching 11 bases. CDR1 is SGHRS and CDR2 is YFSETQ in the germline V gene. This CDR3 contains 17 residues. J was trimmed by 5 bases and V by 4 bases; bases with no gene match: 11. As DNA, the CDR3 is TGCGCCAGCAGCCCGGGTCAACTAGCGGGAGTACACAATGAGCAGTTCTTC. It translates to CASSPGQLAGVHNEQFF. Full variable domain (outside the CDR3, taken from reference TRBV5-1 and TRBJ2-1): KAGVTQTPRYLIKTRGQQVTLSCSPISGHRSVSWYQQTPGQGLQFLFEYFSETQRNKGNFPGRFSGRQFSNSRSEMNVSTLELGDSALYLCASSPGQLAGVHNEQFFGPGTRLTVL.

This clone was observed a single time. V usage is TRBV9 and J usage is TRBJ1-4; D gene unclear. CDR3 length: 14 amino acids. The germline CDR1 and CDR2 sequences are SGDLS and YYNGEE. Trimming removed 1 base at V and 7 bases at J, with 11 bases between. The CDR3 coding sequence is TGTGCCAGCAGCGTAATGGGGAGTACTGAAAAACTGTTTTTT. This gives the protein CASSVMGSTEKLFF.

The chain is built from TRBV6-5 and TRBJ1-5; no clear D gene. The CDR3 is made up of 14 amino acids. Germline V lookup: CDR1 MNHEY, CDR2 SVGAGI. V gave up 7 bases and J gave up 2 bases, with 12 bases separating them. The CDR3, as DNA: TGTGCCAGCAAGCGGGATTCGGGCAATCAGCCCCAGCATTTT. This encodes CASKRDSGNQPQHF.

The J gene is TRBJ2-7, the V gene TRBV7-8; the D is unclear. This CDR3 has 13 amino acids. Looked up from germline, CDR1 is SGHVS and CDR2 is FQNEAQ. With 2 bases removed from V and 2 bases from J, the gap between germline ends came to 7 bases. This CDR3 reads CASSLTDAYEQYF. The CDR3 DNA reads TGTGCCAGCAGCTTAACAGACGCCTACGAGCAGTACTTC. The full variable domain, in which reference TRBV7-8 and TRBJ2-7 provide the parts outside the CDR3, is GAGVSQSPRYKVAKRGQDVALRCDPISGHVSLFWYQQALGQGPEFLTYFQNEAQLDKSGLPSDRFFAERPEGSVSTLKIQRTQQEDSAVYLCASSLTDAYEQYFGPGTRLTVT.

This chain uses TRBV7-6 with TRBJ2-7; no reliable D call. Deletions cut 2 bases from V and 6 bases from J, with 17 bases between. Germline V gives CDR1 SGHVS, CDR2 FNYEAQ. This CDR3 has 15 residues. CDR3 region: CASSLRRWEPGEQYF. DNA for the CDR3: TGTGCCAGCAGCTTAAGACGATGGGAACCGGGCGAGCAGTACTTC.

The genes are TRBV5-1 and TRBJ1-4; 8 bases align to TRBD1. In germline, CDR1 is SGHRS, CDR2 YFSETQ. V shed 4 bases and J 8 bases; nucleotides not matched to a gene: 10. The CDR3 totals 15 residues. CDR3 protein: CASSLTGGGEEKLFF. Here the CDR3 DNA reads TGCGCCAGCAGCCTCACAGGGGGTGGAGAAGAAAAACTGTTTTTT.

J is TRBJ2-4 and V is TRBV2; no clear D gene. V was trimmed by 5 bases and J by 1 base, leaving 12 bases between them. The CDR3 length is 15 residues. Germline CDR1 reads SNHLY; CDR2 reads FYNNEI. CDR3: CASSPRARAKNIQYF. CDR3 nucleotides: TGTGCCAGCAGTCCTCGAGCTAGGGCCAAAAACATTCAGTACTTC.

The chain employs TRBV19 and TRBJ1-5; D gene ambiguous. V lost 7 bases and J 2 bases, leaving 9 bases between the germline ends. This CDR3 is 13 amino acids long. Germline V gene sequence: CDR1 LNHDA, CDR2 SQIVND (reference sequence). For the CDR3, the DNA is TGTGCCAGTACCTTCTCTGGCAATCAGCCCCAGCATTTT. Protein product: CASTFSGNQPQHF.

V and J are TRBV5-1 and TRBJ2-3, with D unresolved. The CDR3 is 15 amino acids. CDR1 is SGHRS, CDR2 YFSETQ, per germline. V shed 0 bases and J shed 7 bases, with 15 bases lying between them. The CDR3 sequence: CASSLDPHETYTQYF. The CDR3 nucleotides are TGCGCCAGCAGCTTGGATCCACACGAGACATATACGCAGTATTTT.

The chain uses TRBV19 and TRBJ2-1; 7 bases are shared with TRBD2. The trim removed 4 bases at V and 3 bases at J, leaving 0 bases unmatched. This CDR3 region has 13 residues. Germline V gene lookup returns CDR1 LNHDA and CDR2 SQIVND (reference sequence). CDR3 residues: CASSSGSYNEQFF. CDR3 coding DNA: TGTGCCAGTAGTAGCGGGAGCTACAATGAGCAGTTCTTC.

On this clone itself: Within the sample, other DNA sequences also encode this same CDR3. V is TRBV5-4 and J is TRBJ2-3, with D possibly TRBD1 on 5 matching bases. Germline values: CDR1 SGHNT, CDR2 YYREEE (reference sequence). This CDR3 spans 13 amino acids. V lost 0 bases and J 6 bases, leaving 8 bases between the germline ends. The CDR3 loop is CASSLGQTDTQYF. Written as DNA, the CDR3 is TGTGCCAGCAGCTTGGGACAGACCGATACGCAGTATTTT.

The chain recombines TRBV13 with TRBJ2-7; TRBD1 aligns across 10 bases. CDR1 PRHDT and CDR2 FYEKMQ come from the germline V gene (reference sequence). The CDR3 sequence is 15 residues long. Unmatched junction bases numbered 8, after V lost 6 bases and J lost 3 bases. CDR3 amino acids: CASSSTGGGFYEQYF. For the CDR3, the DNA is TGTGCCAGCAGTTCGACAGGGGGCGGTTTCTACGAGCAGTACTTC.

This clone appeared a single time. V gene TRBV5-1 combines with J gene TRBJ2-5, with TRBD2 identical over 11 bases. The CDR3 runs to 16 residues. V dropped 4 bases and J dropped 4; count of bases not matched to a gene: 9. In germline, CDR1 is SGHRS, CDR2 YFSETQ. The DNA of the CDR3 is TGCGCCAGCAGCGCCAGTAGCGGGAGGGCCCTAGAGACCCAGTACTTC. The encoded protein is CASSASSGRALETQYF.

In this sample, this clone turned up a few times. Other nucleotide sequences in the sample specify the same CDR3. This rearrangement joins TRBV5-1 to TRBJ1-1; 10 bases map to TRBD1. CDR1 is SGHRS, CDR2 YFSETQ, per germline. CDR3 length: 14 residues. J gave up 3 bases and V 3 bases, and 2 bases lay outside the gene matches. The DNA for the CDR3 is TGCGCCAGCAGCTCCGGGACAGGGGACACTGAAGCTTTCTTT. It codes for CASSSGTGDTEAFF.